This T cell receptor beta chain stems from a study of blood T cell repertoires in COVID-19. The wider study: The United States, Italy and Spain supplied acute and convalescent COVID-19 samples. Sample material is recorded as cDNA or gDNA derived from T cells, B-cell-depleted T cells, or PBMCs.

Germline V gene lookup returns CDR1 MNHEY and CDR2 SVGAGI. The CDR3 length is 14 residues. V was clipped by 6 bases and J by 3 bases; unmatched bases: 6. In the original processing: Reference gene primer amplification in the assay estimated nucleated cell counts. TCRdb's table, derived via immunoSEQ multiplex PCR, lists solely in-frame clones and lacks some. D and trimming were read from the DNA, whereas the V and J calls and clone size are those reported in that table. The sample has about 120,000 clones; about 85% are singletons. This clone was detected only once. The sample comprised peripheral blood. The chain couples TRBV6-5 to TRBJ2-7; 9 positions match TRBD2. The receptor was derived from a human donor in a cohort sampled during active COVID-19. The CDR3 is CASSPGTSIYEQYF. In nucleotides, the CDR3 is TGTGCCAGCAGCCCCGGGACTAGCATCTACGAGCAGTACTTC.